The clone carrying this TCR beta chain has just a few counts. The entry originates in a study of blood T cell repertoires in COVID-19. Study-level information: There were acute and convalescent COVID-19 samples, and they came from the United States, Italy and Spain. Sources were T cells, B-cell-depleted T cells, or PBMCs; the material itself was cDNA or gDNA.

This CDR3 is 16 amino acids long. The J segment lost 0 bases and the V segment lost 4 bases, leaving 8 bases of the junction unmatched. CDR1 MNHEY and CDR2 SVGAGI come from the germline V gene. Enrollment of patients from Seattle took place during active infection, with longitudinal follow-up. Assay used: immunoSEQ multiplex PCR; TCRdb lists only in-frame clones, some missing. The table shows hundreds of thousands of clones, with around 87% occurring only once. The sample comprised peripheral blood. V usage is TRBV6-5 and J usage is TRBJ1-2; 7 bases match TRBD1. This sequence was found in a woman aged 45-59 years with COVID-19, enrolled during active disease. CDR3 residues: CASSSRYQGANYGYTF. DNA of the CDR3: TGTGCCAGCAGTTCTAGATATCAGGGGGCTAACTATGGCTACACCTTC.